This T cell receptor (beta chain) was retrieved from a study of early T cells in non-severe SARS-CoV-2 infection. Worth noting for this clonotype: Antigen unknown.

Unique molecular identifiers tagged individual cDNA molecules. TCRdb re-analysed the 5' RACE reads in MiXCR, keeping a single row per CDR3 protein. The table includes 81,000 or so distinct CDR3 sequences, roughly 12% detected once. Overall study findings and caveats: The VDJdb matching leaned toward anti-spike CD8 responses and overlooked private and CD4 specificities.

The CDR3 sequence is 14 residues long. Trimming pared 0 bases from V and 5 bases from J, leaving 10 bases between. Germline V gene lookup returns CDR1 LGHDT and CDR2 YNNKEL (reference sequence). Sequencing was done on a sample of whole blood. This clonotype was sampled from an adult who was a healthcare worker with PCR-confirmed SARS-CoV-2 infection or an uninfected control (not recorded which). The rearrangement joins TRBV3-1 to TRBJ2-5, with D possibly matching TRBD1 (5 bases). The CDR3 nucleotides are TGTGCCAGCAGCCAAGATTATGGGGCGGAGACCCAGTACTTC. Its translation is CASSQDYGAETQYF.